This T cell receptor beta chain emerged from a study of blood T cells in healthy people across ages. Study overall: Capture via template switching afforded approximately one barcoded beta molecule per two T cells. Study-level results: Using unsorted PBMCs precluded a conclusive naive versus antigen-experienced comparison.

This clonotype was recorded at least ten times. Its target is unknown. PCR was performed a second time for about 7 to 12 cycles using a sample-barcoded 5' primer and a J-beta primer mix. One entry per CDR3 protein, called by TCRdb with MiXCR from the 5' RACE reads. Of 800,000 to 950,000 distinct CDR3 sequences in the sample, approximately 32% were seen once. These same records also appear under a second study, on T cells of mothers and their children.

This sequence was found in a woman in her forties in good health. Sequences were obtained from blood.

In nucleotides, the CDR3 is TGCGCCAGCAGCCAAGATAAACTGGGAAGAGGTGCGGCTTTCTTT. Protein: CASSQDKLGRGAAFF. V is TRBV4-3 and J is TRBJ1-1; D remains ambiguous. The germline V gene has CDR1 LGHNA and CDR2 YSLEER. V dropped 0 bases and J dropped 11 bases, with 19 bases sitting between them. The length of the CDR3 is 15 residues.